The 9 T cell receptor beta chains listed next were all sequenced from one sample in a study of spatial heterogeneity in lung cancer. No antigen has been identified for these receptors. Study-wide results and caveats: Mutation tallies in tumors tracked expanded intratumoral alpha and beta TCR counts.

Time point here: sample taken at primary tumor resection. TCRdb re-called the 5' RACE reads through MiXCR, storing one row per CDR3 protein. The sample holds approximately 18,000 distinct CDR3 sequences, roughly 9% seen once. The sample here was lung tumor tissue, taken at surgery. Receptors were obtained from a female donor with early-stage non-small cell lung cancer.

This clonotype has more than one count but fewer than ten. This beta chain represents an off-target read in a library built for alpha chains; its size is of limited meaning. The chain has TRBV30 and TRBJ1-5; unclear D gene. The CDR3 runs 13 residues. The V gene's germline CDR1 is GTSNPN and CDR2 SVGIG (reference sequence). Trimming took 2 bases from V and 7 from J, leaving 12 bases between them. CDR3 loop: CAWSPGLQQPQHF. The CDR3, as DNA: TGTGCCTGGAGTCCAGGACTTCAACAGCCCCAGCATTTT.

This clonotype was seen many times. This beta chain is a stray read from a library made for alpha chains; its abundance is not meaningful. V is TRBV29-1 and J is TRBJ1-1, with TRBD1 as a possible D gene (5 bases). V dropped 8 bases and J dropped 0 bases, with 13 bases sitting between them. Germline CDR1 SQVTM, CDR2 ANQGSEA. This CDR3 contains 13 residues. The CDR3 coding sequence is TGCAGCTCCATGACAGATTTGAACACTGAAGCTTTCTTT. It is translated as CSSMTDLNTEAFF.

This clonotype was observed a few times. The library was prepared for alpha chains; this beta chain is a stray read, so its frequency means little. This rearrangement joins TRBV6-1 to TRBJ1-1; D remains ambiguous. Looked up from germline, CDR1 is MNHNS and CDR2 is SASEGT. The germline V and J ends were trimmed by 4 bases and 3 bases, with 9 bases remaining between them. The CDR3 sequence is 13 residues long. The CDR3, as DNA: TGTGCCAGCAGTGCGACCTGGGACACTGAAGCTTTCTTT. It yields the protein CASSATWDTEAFF.

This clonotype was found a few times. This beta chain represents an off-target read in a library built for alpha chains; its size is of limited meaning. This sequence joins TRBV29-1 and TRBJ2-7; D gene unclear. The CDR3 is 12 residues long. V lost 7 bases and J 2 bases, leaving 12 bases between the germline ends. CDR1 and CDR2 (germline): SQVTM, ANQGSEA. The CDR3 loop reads CSGGQDPYEQYF. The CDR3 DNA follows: TGCAGCGGGGGTCAGGATCCCTACGAGCAGTACTTC.

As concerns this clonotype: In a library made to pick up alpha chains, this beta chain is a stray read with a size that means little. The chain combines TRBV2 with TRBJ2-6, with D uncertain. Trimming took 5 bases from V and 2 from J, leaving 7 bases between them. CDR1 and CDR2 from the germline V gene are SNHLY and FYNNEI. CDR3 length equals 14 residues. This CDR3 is CASSKGTGANVLTF. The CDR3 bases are TGTGCCAGCAGTAAGGGAACTGGGGCCAACGTCCTGACTTTC.

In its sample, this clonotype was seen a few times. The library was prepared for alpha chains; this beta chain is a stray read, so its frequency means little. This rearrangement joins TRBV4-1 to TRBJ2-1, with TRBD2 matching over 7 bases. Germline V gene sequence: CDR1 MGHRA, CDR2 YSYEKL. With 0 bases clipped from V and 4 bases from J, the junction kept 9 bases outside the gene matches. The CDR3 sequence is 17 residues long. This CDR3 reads CASSQEVGRLAYNEQFF. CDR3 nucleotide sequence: TGCGCCAGCAGCCAAGAAGTAGGGAGACTAGCATACAATGAGCAGTTCTTC.

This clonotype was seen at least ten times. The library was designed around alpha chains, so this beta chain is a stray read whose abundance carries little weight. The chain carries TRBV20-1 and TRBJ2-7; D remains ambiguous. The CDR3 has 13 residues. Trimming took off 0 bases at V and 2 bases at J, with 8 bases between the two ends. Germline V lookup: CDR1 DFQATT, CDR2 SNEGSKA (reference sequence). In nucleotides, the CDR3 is TGCAGTGCTAGAGAGGTTTTGACCTACGAGCAGTACTTC. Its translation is CSAREVLTYEQYF.

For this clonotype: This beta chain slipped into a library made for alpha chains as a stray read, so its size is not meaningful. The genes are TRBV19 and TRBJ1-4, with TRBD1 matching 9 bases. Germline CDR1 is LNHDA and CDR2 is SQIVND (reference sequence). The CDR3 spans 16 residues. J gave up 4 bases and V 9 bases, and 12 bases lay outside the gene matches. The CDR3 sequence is CASIGTGLSGNEKLFF. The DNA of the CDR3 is TGTGCCAGCATCGGGACAGGGCTCTCCGGTAATGAAAAACTGTTTTTT.

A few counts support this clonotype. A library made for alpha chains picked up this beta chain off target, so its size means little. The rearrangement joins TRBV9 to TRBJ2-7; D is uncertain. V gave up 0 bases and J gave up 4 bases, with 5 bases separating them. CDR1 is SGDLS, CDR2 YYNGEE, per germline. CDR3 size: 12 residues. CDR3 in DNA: TGTGCCAGCAGCGTAGTCGGATACGAGCAGTACTTC. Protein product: CASSVVGYEQYF.